Listed here is a single T cell receptor beta chain. This record belongs to a study of blood T cell repertoires in COVID-19. For the study at large: T cells, B-cell-depleted T cells, or PBMCs supplied cDNA or gDNA.

Germline loops: CDR1 SEHNR, CDR2 FQNEAQ (reference sequence). V was clipped by 8 bases and J by 5 bases, with 20 bases between them. The CDR3 is 15 residues long. Original data processing: Reference gene primer amplification gave estimated nucleated cell counts. Sequencing was performed with immunoSEQ multiplex PCR; in TCRdb, only in-frame clones are kept and a portion is missing. V and J calls plus clone size are reproduced from that table; the DNA served to infer D and trimming. The sample includes 200,000 to 250,000 clones, approximately 86% of them seen just once. Seattle participants joined during active infection and were tracked over time.

The genes are TRBV7-9 and TRBJ2-3, with TRBD2 as a possible D gene (6 bases). Sequencing was done on a sample of peripheral blood. The sequence was obtained from a woman in her 30s with COVID-19, enrolled during active disease. CDR3 nucleotide sequence: TGTGCCAGCGACGGGGGATGGGAGTCCCAAGATACGCAGTATTTT. Translating gives CASDGGWESQDTQYF.